Detailed here is one T cell receptor (beta chain). The V end was cut by 3 bases, the J end by 0 bases, with 3 bases between. The CDR3 spans 11 residues. Per germline, CDR1 GTSNPN and CDR2 SVGIG (reference sequence). The sample is drawn from a study of control samples from healthy donors and cancer patients. Produced via immunoSEQ multiplex PCR; TCRdb's table is partial and in-frame only. The sample shows tens of thousands of clones, about 92% of them seen only once. The specimen was PBMCs. This receptor was taken from a man in his forties or fifties with colorectal cancer. The chain recombines TRBV30 with TRBJ2-7; no reliable D call. The CDR3 sequence is CAWRSSYEQYF. CDR3 DNA sequence: TGTGCCTGGAGGTCCTCCTACGAGCAGTACTTC.